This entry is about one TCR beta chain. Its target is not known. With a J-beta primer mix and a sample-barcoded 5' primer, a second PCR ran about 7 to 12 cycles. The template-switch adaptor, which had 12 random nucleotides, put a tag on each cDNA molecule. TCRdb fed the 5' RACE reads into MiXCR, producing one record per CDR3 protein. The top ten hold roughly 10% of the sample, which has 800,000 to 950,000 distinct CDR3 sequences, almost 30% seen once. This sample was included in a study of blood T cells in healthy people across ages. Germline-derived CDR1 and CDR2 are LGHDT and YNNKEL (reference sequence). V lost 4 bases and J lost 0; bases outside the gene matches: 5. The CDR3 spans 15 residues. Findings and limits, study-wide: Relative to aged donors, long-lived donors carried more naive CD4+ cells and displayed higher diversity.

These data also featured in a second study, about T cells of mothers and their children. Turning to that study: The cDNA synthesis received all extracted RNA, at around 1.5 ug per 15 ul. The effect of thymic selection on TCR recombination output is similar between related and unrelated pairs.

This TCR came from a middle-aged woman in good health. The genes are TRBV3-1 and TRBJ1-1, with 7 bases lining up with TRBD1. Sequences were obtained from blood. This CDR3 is CASSRRDSMNTEAFF. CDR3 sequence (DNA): TGTGCCAGCAGCCGCCGGGACAGCATGAACACTGAAGCTTTCTTT. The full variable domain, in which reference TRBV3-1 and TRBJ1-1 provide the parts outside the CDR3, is DTAVSQTPKYLVTQMGNDKSIKCEQNLGHDTMYWYKQDSKKFLKIMFSYNNKELIINETVPNRFSPKSPDKAHLNLHINSLELGDSAVYFCASSRRDSMNTEAFFGQGTRLTVV.